This TCR beta chain comes out of a study of T cells after yellow fever vaccination. Looking at the study overall: The fractions with low cell numbers were processed using SMART-Seq v4 Ultra Low Input. Study findings and constraints: Most primary-vaccination clones recurred post-booster (roughly 96% CD4, 88% CD8).

CDR1 SEHNR and CDR2 FQNEAQ come from the germline V gene (reference sequence). The germline V and J ends were trimmed by 2 bases and 2 bases, with 10 bases remaining between them. The CDR3 contains 14 residues. In making TCR cDNA, 5'RACE template switching added a universal primer site and UMIs to it. TCRdb re-called the 5' RACE reads with MiXCR, one entry per CDR3 protein. The sample lists some 390,000 distinct CDR3 sequences, 15% to 20% occurring once. This clonotype was counted a few times. The antigen is not known. The chain recombines TRBV7-9 with TRBJ2-7; D is ambiguous. The sequence came from a man younger than 30 who received the YFV17D yellow fever vaccine. The sequenced sample was PBMCs, obtained before the yellow fever booster vaccination. The CDR3 protein is CASSLTISPYEQYF. Written as DNA, the CDR3 is TGTGCCAGCAGCTTAACCATCTCCCCCTACGAGCAGTACTTC.